A single sample is the source of the 3 T cell receptor beta chains below, sequenced in a study of CD8 T cells in Susac syndrome. RNA in amounts of roughly 0.5 to 1 ug was reverse transcribed with random hexamers. TCRdb re-analysed the immunoSEQ multiplex PCR reads in MiXCR, keeping a single row per CDR3 protein. The sample lists 200,000 to 250,000 distinct CDR3 sequences, over 85% seen once, with around 0.07% in the top ten. Sequenced sample: CD4+ T cells from PBMCs. The receptors originated from a human donor with multiple sclerosis.

The sample holds a few counts of this clonotype. This chain links TRBV29-1 with TRBJ2-7; D may correspond to TRBD1 or TRBD2 (5 bases each). Germline CDR1 is SQVTM and CDR2 is ANQGSEA. V was pared by 6 bases and J by 2 bases, with 20 bases between. CDR3 length: 15 residues. CDR3 DNA: TGCAGCGTCGAAAAAACCGGGACCGGGCCCTACGAGCAGTACTTC. Protein product: CSVEKTGTGPYEQYF.

This rearrangement joins TRBV5-1 to TRBJ1-3; perhaps TRBD1 as D (5 bases). V was pared by 4 bases and J by 1 base, with 15 bases between. The CDR3 runs 16 residues. The germline V gene encodes CDR1 SGHRS and CDR2 YFSETQ. The CDR3 region is CASSRRPQGSGNTIYF. Written as DNA, the CDR3 is TGCGCCAGCAGCCGTCGGCCTCAGGGATCTGGAAACACCATATATTTT.

The chain uses TRBV5-1 and TRBJ2-1, with 8 bases fitting TRBD1. Trimming took 1 base from V and 10 from J; bases not matched to a gene: 7. CDR3 length equals 14 residues. In germline, CDR1 is SGHRS, CDR2 YFSETQ. DNA for the CDR3: TGCGCCAGCAGCTTGTCGCAGGGGGCACGGGAGCAGTTCTTC. Amino acid sequence: CASSLSQGAREQFF. The full variable domain, with the rest looked up from reference TRBV5-1 and TRBJ2-1, is KAGVTQTPRYLIKTRGQQVTLSCSPISGHRSVSWYQQTPGQGLQFLFEYFSETQRNKGNFPGRFSGRQFSNSRSEMNVSTLELGDSALYLCASSLSQGAREQFFGPGTRLTVL.